The 7 T cell receptor beta chains below come from one sample, sequenced in a study of blood T cell repertoires in COVID-19 (dated by TCRdb to 2018 to 2020). The library was obtained by the immunoSEQ multiplex PCR assay. TCRdb limited this immuneACCESS table to in-frame rearrangements with V and J called. A share of clones is missing; checked studies link under half to unresolved V genes, and the rest is unexplained. The sample table contains a few hundred thousand clones; only one count was recorded for about 86% of them. Of the sample, approximately 9.3% is held by the ten largest clones. Sequencing input: PBMCs or T cells enriched from blood (not recorded which). These receptors were taken from a woman between 50 and 59 years old who had recovered from COVID-19.

This clone is a singleton in its sample. The chain recombines TRBV2 with TRBJ1-1; 7 bases are shared with TRBD1. There are 13 residues in the CDR3. Germline-derived CDR1 and CDR2 are SNHLY and FYNNEI. V was pared by 6 bases and J by 14 bases, with 15 bases of the junction left unmatched. CDR3 amino acids: CASSTVQGDIPFF. Here the CDR3 DNA reads TGTGCCAGCAGCACGGTCCAGGGGGACATCCCCTTCTTT.

V usage is TRBV2 and J usage is TRBJ2-3, with D unclear. This CDR3 is 11 amino acids long. Germline V CDR1 and CDR2: SNHLY, FYNNEI. V was cut by 5 bases and J by 6 bases, with 6 bases left in between. In DNA form, the CDR3 reads TGTGCCAGCAGTAAGAGTGATACGCAGTATTTT. This sequence encodes CASSKSDTQYF.

This chain joins TRBV18 and TRBJ2-1, with TRBD1 matching over 7 bases. The CDR3 runs to 15 residues. V was clipped by 2 bases and J by 3 bases; unmatched bases: 4. CDR1 KGHSH and CDR2 LQKENI come from the germline V gene. CDR3 in DNA: TGTGCCAGCTCACCAAGTGGACAGGTCTACAATGAGCAGTTCTTC. It is translated as CASSPSGQVYNEQFF.

The rearrangement links TRBV11-1 to TRBJ1-5, with D tentatively TRBD1 (6 bases). Germline CDR1 and CDR2: SGHAT and FQDESV (reference sequence). The CDR3 is made up of 14 amino acids. V was shortened by 1 base and J by 4 bases, with 8 bases between the two germline ends. The CDR3 loop is CASSLGQENQPQHF. The CDR3 region has the DNA TGTGCCAGCAGCTTAGGACAGGAGAATCAGCCCCAGCATTTT.

The chain joins TRBV6-5 to TRBJ1-5, with TRBD1 matching 7 bases. The J segment lost 7 bases and the V segment lost 8 bases, leaving 8 bases of the junction unmatched. The germline V gene encodes CDR1 MNHEY and CDR2 SVGAGI. CDR3 length: 13 amino acids. The CDR3 here is CASHSEGAQPQHF. The CDR3 nucleotides read TGTGCCAGCCACTCGGAGGGGGCCCAGCCCCAGCATTTT.

The CDR3 here is CASSFGQGSGYTF. CDR3 sequence (DNA): TGTGCCAGCAGCTTTGGACAGGGGTCTGGCTACACCTTC. This chain uses TRBV11-2 with TRBJ1-2, with TRBD1 identical over 9 bases. The germline V gene has CDR1 SGHAT and CDR2 FQNNGV. CDR3 length equals 13 residues. After removal of 3 bases from V and 7 bases from J, the junction contained 3 bases not matched to a gene.

The chain has TRBV6-5 and TRBJ1-1; 7 positions match TRBD1. V lost 7 bases, J lost 2 bases, and 10 bases stayed unmatched. The CDR3 is made up of 15 amino acids. Germline values: CDR1 MNHEY, CDR2 SVGAGI. The CDR3 coding sequence is TGTGCCAGCACCCTAACCGCAGGGGGTAACACTGAAGCTTTCTTT. Residues: CASTLTAGGNTEAFF.